This T cell receptor (beta chain) was recorded in a study of blood T cell repertoires in COVID-19. Study summary: There were acute and convalescent COVID-19 samples, and they came from the United States, Italy and Spain. Sample material is recorded as cDNA or gDNA derived from T cells, B-cell-depleted T cells, or PBMCs.

Original analysis: Researchers report that nucleated cell counts were estimated from reference gene primer amplification. Profiled with immunoSEQ multiplex PCR; TCRdb holds only in-frame clones, not every one. From that table come the V and J calls and clone size; the DNA was used to work out D and trimming. Among fewer than 110,000 clones listed, 75% to 95% were seen once. Germline CDR1 and CDR2: SEHNR and FQNEAQ (reference sequence). With 2 bases removed from V and 7 bases from J, the gap between germline ends came to 9 bases. This CDR3 has 13 residues. The sequencing input was peripheral blood. The sequence was obtained from a woman aged 25 to 45 with acute or convalescent COVID-19. V is TRBV7-9 and J is TRBJ2-1; no reliable D call. CDR3 bases: TGTGCCAGCAGCTTACTAAAAGTGAATGAGCAGTTCTTC. Protein sequence: CASSLLKVNEQFF.